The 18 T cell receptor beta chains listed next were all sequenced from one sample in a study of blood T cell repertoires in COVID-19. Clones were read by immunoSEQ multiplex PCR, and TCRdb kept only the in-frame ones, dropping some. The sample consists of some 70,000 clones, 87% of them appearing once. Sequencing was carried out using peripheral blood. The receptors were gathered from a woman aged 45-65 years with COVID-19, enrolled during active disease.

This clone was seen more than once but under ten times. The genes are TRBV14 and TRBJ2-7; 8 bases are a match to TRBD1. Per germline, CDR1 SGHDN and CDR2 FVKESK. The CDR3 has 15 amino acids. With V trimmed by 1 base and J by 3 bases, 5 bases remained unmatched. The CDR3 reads CASSQVSGQVYEQYF. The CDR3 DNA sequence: TGTGCCAGCAGCCAAGTCTCGGGACAGGTCTACGAGCAGTACTTC.

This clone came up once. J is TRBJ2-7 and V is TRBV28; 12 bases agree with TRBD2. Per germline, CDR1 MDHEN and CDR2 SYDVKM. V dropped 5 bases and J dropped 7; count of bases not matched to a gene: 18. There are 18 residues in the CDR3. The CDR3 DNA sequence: TGTGCCAGCAGTACTTACGGACTAGCGGGGCGGCGAAGTCGAGAGCAGTACTTC. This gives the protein CASSTYGLAGRRSREQYF.

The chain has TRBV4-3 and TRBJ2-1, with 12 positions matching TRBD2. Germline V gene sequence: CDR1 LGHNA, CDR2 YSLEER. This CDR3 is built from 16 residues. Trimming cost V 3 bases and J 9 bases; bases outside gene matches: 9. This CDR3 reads CASSQMASGRVGEQFF. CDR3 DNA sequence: TGCGCCAGCAGCCAGATGGCTAGCGGGAGGGTCGGTGAGCAGTTCTTC.

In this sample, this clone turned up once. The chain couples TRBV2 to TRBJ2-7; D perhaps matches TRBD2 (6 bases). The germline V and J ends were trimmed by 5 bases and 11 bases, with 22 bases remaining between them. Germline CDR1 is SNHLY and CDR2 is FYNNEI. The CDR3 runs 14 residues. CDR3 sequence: CASSISGRGIGEYF. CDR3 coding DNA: TGTGCCAGCAGTATTAGCGGACGGGGGATCGGGGAGTACTTC.

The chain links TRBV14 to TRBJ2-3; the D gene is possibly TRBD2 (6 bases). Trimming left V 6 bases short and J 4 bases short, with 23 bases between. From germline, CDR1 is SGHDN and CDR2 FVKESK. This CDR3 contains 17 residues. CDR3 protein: CASRRIFGGKGSDTQYF. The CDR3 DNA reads TGTGCCAGCAGACGTATATTCGGCGGGAAGGGATCAGATACGCAGTATTTT.

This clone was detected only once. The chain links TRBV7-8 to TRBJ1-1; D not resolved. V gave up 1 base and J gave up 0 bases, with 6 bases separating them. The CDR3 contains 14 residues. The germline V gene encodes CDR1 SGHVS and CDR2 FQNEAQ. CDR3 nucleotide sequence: TGTGCCAGCAGCTTAGGACACGTGAACACTGAAGCTTTCTTT. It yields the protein CASSLGHVNTEAFF.

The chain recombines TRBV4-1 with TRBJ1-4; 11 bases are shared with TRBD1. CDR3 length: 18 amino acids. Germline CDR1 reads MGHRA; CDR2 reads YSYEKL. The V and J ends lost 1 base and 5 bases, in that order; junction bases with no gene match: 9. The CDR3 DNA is TGCGCCAGCAGCCAAGTTGAGGACAGGGGGCTTAAGAATGAAAAACTGTTTTTT. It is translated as CASSQVEDRGLKNEKLFF.

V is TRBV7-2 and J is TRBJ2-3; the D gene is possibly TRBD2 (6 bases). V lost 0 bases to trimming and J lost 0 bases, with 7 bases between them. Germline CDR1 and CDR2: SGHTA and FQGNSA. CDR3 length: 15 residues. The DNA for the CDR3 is TGTGCCAGCAGCTTAGCGAGCGGGAGCACAGATACGCAGTATTTT. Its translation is CASSLASGSTDTQYF.

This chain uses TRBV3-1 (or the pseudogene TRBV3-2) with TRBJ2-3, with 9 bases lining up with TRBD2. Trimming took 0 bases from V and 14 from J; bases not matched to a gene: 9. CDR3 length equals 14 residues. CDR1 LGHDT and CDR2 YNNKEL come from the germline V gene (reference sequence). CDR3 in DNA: TGTGCCAGCAGCCAAGAGCCTAGCGGGAAACATACGTATTTT. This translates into CASSQEPSGKHTYF.

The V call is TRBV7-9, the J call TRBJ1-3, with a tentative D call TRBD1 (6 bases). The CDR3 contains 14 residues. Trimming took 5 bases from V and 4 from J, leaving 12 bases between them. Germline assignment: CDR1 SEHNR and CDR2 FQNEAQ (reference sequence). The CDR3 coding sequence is TGTGCCAGCAGCCCCTCAGGGGTCGGAAACACCATATATTTT. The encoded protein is CASSPSGVGNTIYF.

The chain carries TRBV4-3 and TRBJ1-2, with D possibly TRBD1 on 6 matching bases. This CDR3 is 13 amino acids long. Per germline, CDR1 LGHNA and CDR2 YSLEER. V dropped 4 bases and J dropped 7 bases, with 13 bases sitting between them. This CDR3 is CASSLLQGRGYTF. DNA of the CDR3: TGCGCCAGCAGCCTCTTACAGGGTCGTGGCTACACCTTC.

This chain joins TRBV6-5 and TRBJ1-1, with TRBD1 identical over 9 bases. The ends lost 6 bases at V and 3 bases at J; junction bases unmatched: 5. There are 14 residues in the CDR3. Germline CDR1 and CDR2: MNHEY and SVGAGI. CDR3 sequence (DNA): TGTGCCAGCAGATACGGGACAGGGCACACTGAAGCTTTCTTT. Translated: CASRYGTGHTEAFF.

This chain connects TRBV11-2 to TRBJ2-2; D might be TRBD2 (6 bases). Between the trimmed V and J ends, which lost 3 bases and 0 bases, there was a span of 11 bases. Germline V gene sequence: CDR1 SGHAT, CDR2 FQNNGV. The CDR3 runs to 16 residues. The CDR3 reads CASSFGTATNTGELFF. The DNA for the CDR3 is TGTGCCAGCAGCTTCGGGACTGCGACGAACACCGGGGAGCTGTTTTTT.

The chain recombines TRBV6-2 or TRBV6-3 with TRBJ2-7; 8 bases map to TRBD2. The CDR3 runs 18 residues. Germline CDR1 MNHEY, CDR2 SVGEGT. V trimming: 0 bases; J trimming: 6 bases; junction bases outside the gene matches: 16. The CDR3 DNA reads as TGTGCCAGCAGTTACTCCGGACACTCAGCGGGAGAGCGTCGCGAGCAGTACTTC. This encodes CASSYSGHSAGERREQYF.

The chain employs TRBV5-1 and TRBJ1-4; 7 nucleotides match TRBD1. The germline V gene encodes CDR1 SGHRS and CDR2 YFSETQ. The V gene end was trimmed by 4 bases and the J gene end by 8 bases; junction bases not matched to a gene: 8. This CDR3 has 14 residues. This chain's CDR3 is CASSPRQGREKLFF. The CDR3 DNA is TGCGCCAGCAGCCCCCGACAGGGTAGGGAAAAACTGTTTTTT.

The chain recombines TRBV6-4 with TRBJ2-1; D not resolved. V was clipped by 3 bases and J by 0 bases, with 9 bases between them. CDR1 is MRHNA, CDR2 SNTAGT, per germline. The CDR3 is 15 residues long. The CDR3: CASSENPSSYNEQFF. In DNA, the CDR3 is TGTGCCAGCAGTGAAAACCCGAGCTCCTACAATGAGCAGTTCTTC.

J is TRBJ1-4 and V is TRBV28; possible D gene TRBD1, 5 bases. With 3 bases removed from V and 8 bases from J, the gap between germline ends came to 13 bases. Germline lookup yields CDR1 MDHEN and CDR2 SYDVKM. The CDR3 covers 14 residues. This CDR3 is CASSLGGEREKLFF. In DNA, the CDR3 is TGTGCCAGCAGTTTGGGGGGGGAGCGGGAAAAACTGTTTTTT.

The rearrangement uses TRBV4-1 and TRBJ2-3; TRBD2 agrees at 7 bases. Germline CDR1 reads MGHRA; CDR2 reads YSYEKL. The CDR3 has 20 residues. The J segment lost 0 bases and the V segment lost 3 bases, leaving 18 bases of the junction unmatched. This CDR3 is CASSQRGTDLADTSTDTQYF. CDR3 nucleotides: TGCGCCAGCAGCCAGCGTGGGACGGATCTAGCGGACACTAGCACAGATACGCAGTATTTT.